A single sample is the source of the 11 T cell receptor beta chains below, sequenced in a study of T cells in Graves' hyperthyroidism and ophthalmopathy. Authors of the study amplified TCR beta CDR3 regions from RNA transcripts. HTBI primers drove first-round RT-PCR of the TCR CDR3. MiXCR, run by TCRdb on the multiplex PCR reads, gives a single entry per CDR3 protein. The table shows 450,000 to 650,000 distinct CDR3 sequences, with 13% to 15% occurring only once. Material: blood. These TCRs come from a woman younger than 35 with Graves' ophthalmopathy.

Ten or more counts support this clonotype. V usage is TRBV2 and J usage is TRBJ2-5; 9 nucleotides match TRBD2. Germline V CDR1 and CDR2: SNHLY, FYNNEI. The CDR3 contains 19 residues. With V trimmed by 5 bases and J by 5 bases, 21 bases remained unmatched. CDR3 DNA sequence: TGTGCCAGCAGTCCGTTTGGCCGATCTAGCGGGAAACGGGGGGAGACCCAGTACTTC. This sequence encodes CASSPFGRSSGKRGETQYF.

This chain links TRBV6-5 with TRBJ1-2; possibly TRBD1 for D (5 bases). The CDR3 contains 16 residues. From germline, CDR1 is MNHEY and CDR2 SVGAGI. V dropped 2 bases and J dropped 0 bases, with 13 bases sitting between them. CDR3 in DNA: TGTGCCAGCAGTTACGCCGACAGAGCCTCTAACTATGGCTACACCTTC. It yields the protein CASSYADRASNYGYTF.

This clonotype was recorded at least ten times. The genes are TRBV19 and TRBJ2-5, with 11 bases lining up with TRBD1. This CDR3 has 14 residues. The ends lost 9 bases at V and 4 bases at J; junction bases unmatched: 7. CDR1 LNHDA and CDR2 SQIVND come from the germline V gene (reference sequence). The CDR3 DNA reads as TGTGCCAGCAGCTCCGGGACAGGGGGAGAGACCCAGTACTTC. Translated, it gives CASSSGTGGETQYF.

This clonotype occurred a few times. V usage is TRBV4-3 and J usage is TRBJ2-1; D may be TRBD1 or TRBD2 (5 bases each). The germline CDR1 and CDR2 sequences are LGHNA and YSLEER. V was shortened by 0 bases and J by 2 bases, with 14 bases between the two germline ends. This CDR3 is 17 amino acids long. The CDR3 sequence is CASSQDILRDPYNEQFF. The CDR3 bases are TGCGCCAGCAGCCAAGATATTCTCCGGGACCCCTACAATGAGCAGTTCTTC.

This clonotype has ten or more counts. The CDR3 DNA is TGTGCCAGCAGCCTCACTAGCGGAGTCAACACCGGGGAGCTGTTTTTT. As protein: CASSLTSGVNTGELFF. The chain joins TRBV13 to TRBJ2-2, with 8 bases lining up with TRBD2. V was clipped by 5 bases and J by 2 bases; unmatched bases: 7. The CDR3 extends over 16 amino acids. Germline V gene data show CDR1 as PRHDT and CDR2 as FYEKMQ (reference sequence).

Many counts were recorded for this clonotype. The chain carries TRBV18 and TRBJ2-7; D may be TRBD1 (6 bases). CDR1 is KGHSH, CDR2 LQKENI, per germline. The V end lost 2 bases, the J end lost 6 bases, and 17 bases lay between the germline ends. This CDR3 has 15 amino acids. CDR3 loop: CASSPNGQPSGEQYF. CDR3 bases: TGTGCCAGCTCACCAAATGGACAGCCTAGTGGCGAGCAGTACTTC. The full variable domain, completed using reference TRBV18 and TRBJ2-7, is NAGVMQNPRHLVRRRGQEARLRCSPMKGHSHVYWYRQLPEEGLKFMVYLQKENIIDESGMPKERFSAEFPKEGPSILRIQQVVRGDSAAYFCASSPNGQPSGEQYFGPGTRLTVT.

V gene TRBV19 combines with J gene TRBJ2-5; D is uncertain. Germline V gene lookup returns CDR1 LNHDA and CDR2 SQIVND (reference sequence). The CDR3 consists of 13 residues. The V end was cut by 4 bases, the J end by 3 bases, with 9 bases between. CDR3 amino acids: CASSRMTEETQYF. The CDR3 DNA follows: TGTGCCAGTAGTAGGATGACGGAAGAGACCCAGTACTTC.

This clonotype was detected only a few times. With a much larger clone just one base away, this may be a read error. The conserved phenylalanine or tryptophan normally closing the CDR3 is absent here, so this likely arose from a read error. The chain uses TRBV2 and TRBJ1-6, with D tentatively TRBD1 (6 bases). Germline V CDR1 and CDR2: SNHLY, FYNNEI. V lost 5 bases and J lost 9, with 14 bases in between. This CDR3 region has 14 residues. CDR3 in amino acids: CASSNEQGLSPLHL. The CDR3 bases are TGTGCCAGCAGTAACGAACAGGGTCTTTCACCCCTCCACCTT.

This clonotype was found a few times. The rearrangement links TRBV30 to TRBJ2-1; D not certain. The germline CDR1 and CDR2 sequences are GTSNPN and SVGIG (reference sequence). The CDR3 is made up of 12 amino acids. V gave up 0 bases and J gave up 6 bases, with 6 bases separating them. Here the CDR3 reads CAWSVGSNEQFF. In DNA form, the CDR3 reads TGTGCCTGGAGTGTTGGATCCAATGAGCAGTTCTTC.

Many counts were recorded for this clonotype. The J gene is TRBJ2-7, the V gene TRBV2, with D perhaps assigned TRBD1 or TRBD2 (5 bases each). This CDR3 is built from 16 residues. V shed 7 bases and J shed 0 bases, with 19 bases lying between them. Germline CDR1 is SNHLY and CDR2 is FYNNEI. The CDR3: CASIPALGGASYEQYF. In DNA, the CDR3 is TGTGCCAGCATCCCCGCCCTTGGGGGAGCCTCCTACGAGCAGTACTTC.

This clonotype was recorded at least ten times. V is TRBV29-1 and J is TRBJ2-1; D possibly corresponds to TRBD2 (6 bases). This CDR3 has 14 residues. Germline CDR1 is SQVTM and CDR2 is ANQGSEA. V was clipped by 1 base and J by 5 bases, with 12 bases between them. The CDR3 DNA reads as TGCAGCGTTGAAGTGGGACTGGGAAACAATGAGCAGTTCTTC. It specifies CSVEVGLGNNEQFF.